The clone carrying this TCR beta chain has more than one count but fewer than ten. The data belong to a study of cytomegalovirus exposure and HLA in healthy donors. With 60 Vbeta and 13 Jbeta primers, the PCR was carried out. Data came from immunoSEQ multiplex PCR; TCRdb stores just in-frame clones and leaves some out. Here the sample spans 150,000 to 180,000 clones, more than 75% being singletons. The V segment lost 2 bases and the J segment 2 bases; nucleotides outside the gene matches: 4. CDR1 is KGHSH and CDR2 is LQKENI in the germline V gene. The CDR3 totals 16 residues. Sequencing was carried out using PBMCs. The rearrangement joins TRBV18 to TRBJ1-2, with 11 bases matching TRBD1. This TCR came from a man aged 30 to 39 in good health and CMV-seropositive. The CDR3 reads CASSPFGQGANYGYTF. In nucleotides, the CDR3 is TGTGCCAGCTCACCATTCGGACAGGGGGCGAACTATGGCTACACCTTC.